This passage covers 13 T cell receptor beta chains from one sample sequenced in a study of T cell clones after liver transplantation. Method: immunoSEQ multiplex PCR; TCRdb's copy keeps in-frame clones and lacks some. The sample yields 50,000 to 60,000 clones, around two thirds seen once. Here the sequenced sample was CD4+ T cells from blood, taken at the approximately 16-month timepoint. These TCRs come from a human patient who received a liver transplant. Among the T cells, some may be from the graft donor.

In this sample, this clone turned up once. The rearrangement joins TRBV19 to TRBJ2-5, with 9 positions matching TRBD2. Germline CDR1 and CDR2: LNHDA and SQIVND (reference sequence). This CDR3 comprises 15 residues. Losses at the gene ends were 5 bases for V and 5 bases for J; bases not matched to a gene: 9. CDR3 sequence: CASSRGSGSGETQYF. CDR3 DNA sequence: TGTGCCAGTAGTCGCGGTAGCGGGAGCGGGGAGACCCAGTACTTC.

The chain employs TRBV5-6 and TRBJ2-1; D not certain. The germline gives CDR1 SGHDT, CDR2 YYEEEE. The CDR3 loop spans 12 amino acids. Trimming took off 4 bases at V and 9 bases at J, with 11 bases between the two ends. The CDR3 is CASSAVRSEQFF. DNA of the CDR3: TGTGCCAGCAGCGCCGTTAGGAGTGAGCAGTTCTTC.

This chain links TRBV5-1 with TRBJ2-3; weak D call: TRBD2 (5 bases). CDR3 length: 15 residues. V was clipped by 2 bases and J by 0 bases, with 10 bases between them. Germline V gene lookup returns CDR1 SGHRS and CDR2 YFSETQ. The CDR3 protein is CASSFDYSSTDTQYF. The CDR3, as DNA: TGCGCCAGCAGCTTCGACTATTCTAGCACAGATACGCAGTATTTT.

This clone was observed a single time. This chain links TRBV5-6 with TRBJ2-7; 7 bases line up with TRBD1. Germline V gives CDR1 SGHDT, CDR2 YYEEEE. The CDR3 has 14 residues. Trimming removed 4 bases from V and 4 bases from J; junction bases left unmatched: 8. The CDR3 sequence is CASSRQGFYYEQYF. The CDR3 DNA reads TGTGCCAGCAGCAGACAGGGATTTTATTACGAGCAGTACTTC.

As regards this clone: The same CDR3 can be traced to other DNA sequences in this sample. The chain links TRBV5-6 to TRBJ2-7, with D unclear. The CDR3 contains 14 residues. Trimming shortened V by 4 bases and J by 4 bases, and 15 bases separated the two germline ends. Germline CDR1 SGHDT, CDR2 YYEEEE. Here the CDR3 reads CASSPGHGLYEQYV. DNA of the CDR3: TGTGCCAGCAGCCCGGGTCATGGGCTATACGAGCAGTACGTC.

This chain links TRBV11-3 with TRBJ1-1; D is possibly TRBD1 (6 bases). Trimming took off 7 bases at V and 0 bases at J, with 9 bases between the two ends. Germline V CDR1 and CDR2: SGHNT, YENEEA. The CDR3 runs 13 residues. Written as DNA, the CDR3 is TGTGCCAGCAAGGGACAAATGAACACTGAAGCTTTCTTT. It yields the protein CASKGQMNTEAFF.

The gene calls are TRBV7-9 and TRBJ2-1; TRBD2 is a possible D gene (5 bases). CDR3 length: 15 residues. V lost 2 bases, J lost 0 bases, and 8 bases lay in between. Germline V gives CDR1 SEHNR, CDR2 FQNEAQ (reference sequence). DNA of the CDR3: TGTGCCAGCAGCTTACAAGGGAGCTCCTACAATGAGCAGTTCTTC. Its translation is CASSLQGSSYNEQFF.

The chain links TRBV5-6 to TRBJ2-1, with a tentative D call TRBD1 (6 bases). The CDR3 sequence is 14 residues long. V was pared by 0 bases and J by 6 bases, with 10 bases between. CDR1 and CDR2 (germline): SGHDT, YYEEEE. The CDR3 reads CASSLVTGINEQFF. Written as DNA, the CDR3 is TGTGCCAGCAGCTTGGTTACAGGGATCAATGAGCAGTTCTTC.

This sequence joins TRBV9 and TRBJ2-2; D is perhaps TRBD2 (6 bases). Trimming took 3 bases from V and 4 from J, leaving 16 bases between them. CDR1 is SGDLS and CDR2 is YYNGEE in the germline V gene. The CDR3 has 16 amino acids. The CDR3 DNA reads TGTGCCAGCAGCGGGCTGGAGGGTCTGGGCACCGGGGAGCTGTTTTTT. This gives the protein CASSGLEGLGTGELFF.

The genes are TRBV5-1 and TRBJ2-3; D gene uncertain. The CDR3 spans 16 residues. The V gene lost 1 base and the J gene lost 2 bases, with 14 bases spanning the gap. CDR1 is SGHRS and CDR2 is YFSETQ in the germline V gene. The CDR3 DNA reads as TGCGCCAGCAGCTTGAATGCGTTGTCCTCCACAGATACGCAGTATTTT. It translates to CASSLNALSSTDTQYF.

The chain couples TRBV7-9 to TRBJ2-5, with 12 bases identical to TRBD2. The CDR3 contains 16 residues. Germline V lookup: CDR1 SEHNR, CDR2 FQNEAQ (reference sequence). Trimming at V came to 5 bases and at J to 1 base, leaving 5 bases not matched to a gene. CDR3 nucleotide sequence: TGTGCCAGCAGCCAAACTAGCGGGGGGATCCAAGAGACCCAGTACTTC. It translates to CASSQTSGGIQETQYF.

The chain has TRBV5-1 and TRBJ2-1, with 7 bases matching TRBD2. CDR1 SGHRS and CDR2 YFSETQ come from the germline V gene. CDR3 length equals 16 residues. V shed 5 bases and J 7 bases; nucleotides not matched to a gene: 15. CDR3 in amino acids: CASSNVRERYSNEQFF. The CDR3 coding sequence is TGCGCCAGCAGTAACGTGCGGGAGAGATATTCGAATGAGCAGTTCTTC.

This clone was counted between two and nine times. V gene TRBV6-1 combines with J gene TRBJ1-5; TRBD1 matches 10 bases. From germline, CDR1 is MNHNS and CDR2 SASEGT. The CDR3 is 15 residues long. The J segment lost 5 bases and the V segment lost 4 bases, leaving 5 bases of the junction unmatched. The CDR3 loop is CASSGVGQGDQPQHF. In DNA form, the CDR3 reads TGTGCCAGCAGTGGTGTCGGACAGGGGGATCAGCCCCAGCATTTT.